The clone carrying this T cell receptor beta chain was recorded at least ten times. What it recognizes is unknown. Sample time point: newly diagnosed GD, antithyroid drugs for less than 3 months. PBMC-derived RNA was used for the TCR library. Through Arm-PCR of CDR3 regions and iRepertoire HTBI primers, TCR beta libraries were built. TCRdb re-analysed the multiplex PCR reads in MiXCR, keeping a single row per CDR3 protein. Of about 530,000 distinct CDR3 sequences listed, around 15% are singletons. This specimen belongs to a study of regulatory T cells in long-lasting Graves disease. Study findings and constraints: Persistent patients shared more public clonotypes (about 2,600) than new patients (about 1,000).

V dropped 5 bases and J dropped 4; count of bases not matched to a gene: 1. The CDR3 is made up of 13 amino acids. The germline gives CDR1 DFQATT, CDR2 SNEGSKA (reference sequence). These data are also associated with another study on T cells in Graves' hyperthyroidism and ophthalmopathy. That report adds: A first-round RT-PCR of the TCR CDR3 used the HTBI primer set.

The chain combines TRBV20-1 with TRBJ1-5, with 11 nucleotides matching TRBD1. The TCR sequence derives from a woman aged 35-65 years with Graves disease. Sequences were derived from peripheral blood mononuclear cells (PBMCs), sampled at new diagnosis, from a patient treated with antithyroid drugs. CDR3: CSAGTGGNQPQHF. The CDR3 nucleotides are TGCAGTGCTGGGACAGGGGGAAATCAGCCCCAGCATTTT.